Following are 23 T cell receptor beta chains from one sample sequenced in a study of blood T cell repertoires in COVID-19. Using immunoSEQ multiplex PCR, the repertoire was profiled, and TCRdb retains in-frame clones only, with some absent. The sample gives 260,000 or so clones, around 85% of which show up once; roughly 2.5% is in the top ten. The sample was PBMCs or T cells enriched from blood (not recorded which). Receptors were obtained from a woman aged 45-65 years who had recovered from COVID-19.

The gene calls are TRBV3-1 (or the pseudogene TRBV3-2) and TRBJ2-7, with 7 bases that match TRBD1. Trimming cost V 5 bases and J 6 bases; bases outside gene matches: 13. In germline, CDR1 is LGHDT, CDR2 YNNKEL (reference sequence). The CDR3 consists of 15 residues. The CDR3: CASSILGKTGSEQYF. The CDR3 DNA is TGTGCCAGCAGCATACTCGGGAAGACAGGGAGCGAGCAGTACTTC.

The chain couples TRBV30 to TRBJ1-1; D ambiguous. The CDR3 totals 14 residues. Trimming removed 0 bases at V and 1 base at J, with 9 bases between. The V gene's germline CDR1 is GTSNPN and CDR2 SVGIG (reference sequence). The CDR3 nucleotides read TGTGCCTGGAGTGTACTTGTGAGGAACACTGAAGCTTTCTTT. Translated, it gives CAWSVLVRNTEAFF.

The chain couples TRBV10-3 to TRBJ2-7; 7 bases match TRBD2. Germline CDR1 reads ENHRY; CDR2 reads SYGVKD. This CDR3 region has 15 residues. Trimming took 3 bases from V and 3 from J; bases not matched to a gene: 8. CDR3 in DNA: TGTGCCATCAGTGAATCAACTAGCGCAAGCTACGAGCAGTACTTC. This sequence encodes CAISESTSASYEQYF.

This clone showed up just a few times. CDR3 coding DNA: TGCGCCAGCAGCCAAGAGAGGAGGACGGGCAGGGGGCGCGGGGAGACCCAGTACTTC. Amino acid sequence: CASSQERRTGRGRGETQYF. The gene calls are TRBV4-1 and TRBJ2-5, with 8 nucleotides matching TRBD1. The CDR3 length is 19 residues. The ends lost 0 bases at V and 5 bases at J; junction bases unmatched: 17. Germline loops: CDR1 MGHRA, CDR2 YSYEKL.

The V call is TRBV7-2, the J call TRBJ2-5; tentatively, D is TRBD1 (6 bases). V was clipped by 2 bases and J by 2 bases, with 15 bases between them. Germline CDR1 SGHTA, CDR2 FQGNSA. The CDR3 runs to 16 residues. This chain's CDR3 is CASSLLPRGQQETQYF. The CDR3, as DNA: TGTGCCAGCAGCTTACTCCCCAGGGGACAACAAGAGACCCAGTACTTC.

The V and J genes are TRBV19 and TRBJ1-1; no firm D call. Germline CDR1 LNHDA, CDR2 SQIVND (reference sequence). Deletions cut 4 bases from V and 4 bases from J, with 7 bases between. The CDR3 totals 12 residues. As DNA, the CDR3 is TGTGCCAGTAGTACTCCCCGCACTGAAGCTTTCTTT. It specifies CASSTPRTEAFF.

The table lists this clone with a count of one. The chain is built from TRBV18 and TRBJ2-5; 7 nucleotides align to TRBD1. CDR1 KGHSH and CDR2 LQKENI come from the germline V gene. Germline trimming cut 5 bases from V and 4 bases from J; bases unmatched to any gene: 10. This CDR3 comprises 15 residues. CDR3 sequence: CASSTQSTGLETQYF. The DNA for the CDR3 is TGTGCCAGCTCAACCCAATCGACAGGGTTAGAGACCCAGTACTTC.

The chain has TRBV6-2 or TRBV6-3 and TRBJ1-2; D gene ambiguous. Between the trimmed V and J ends, which lost 0 bases and 8 bases, there was a span of 7 bases. Germline CDR1 MNHEY, CDR2 SVGEGT. This CDR3 spans 12 amino acids. The CDR3 region has the DNA TGTGCCAGCAGTTACTCCGTGGGCGGCTACACCTTC. Translation gives CASSYSVGGYTF.

To note about this clone: The germline gene is not matched at one end of the junction; a read error may be the cause. This sequence joins TRBV11-3 and TRBJ1-1, with D possibly matching TRBD1 (5 bases). CDR1 and CDR2 (germline): SGHNT, YENEEA. The CDR3 length is 14 residues. CDR3 bases: TGTGCCAGCAGCCCGGGGGAGGAGAACGCTGAAGCTTTCTTT. This gives the protein CASSPGEENAEAFF.

The chain carries TRBV18 and TRBJ2-1; TRBD2 agrees at 11 bases. The germline gives CDR1 KGHSH, CDR2 LQKENI. V was clipped by 0 bases and J by 3 bases; unmatched bases: 4. The CDR3 length is 17 residues. CDR3 amino acids: CASSPPKTSGIYNEQFF. The CDR3 nucleotides are TGTGCCAGCTCACCACCGAAGACTAGCGGGATCTACAATGAGCAGTTCTTC.

This rearrangement joins TRBV11-2 to TRBJ2-1; no firm D call. The germline V gene has CDR1 SGHAT and CDR2 FQNNGV. CDR3 length: 14 amino acids. Trimming cost V 0 bases and J 6 bases, with 9 bases left between them. CDR3 in DNA: TGTGCCAGCAGCTTAGAGAGGCAGTCCAATGAGCAGTTCTTC. It is translated as CASSLERQSNEQFF.

The V call is TRBV10-3, the J call TRBJ2-5; tentatively, D is TRBD1 (5 bases). In germline, CDR1 is ENHRY, CDR2 SYGVKD. This CDR3 is 13 amino acids long. Trimming pared 6 bases from V and 2 bases from J, leaving 10 bases between. For the CDR3, the DNA is TGTGCCATCAGACCGGACACTCAAGAGACCCAGTACTTC. This sequence encodes CAIRPDTQETQYF.

The chain combines TRBV2 with TRBJ2-3; 7 nucleotides match TRBD1. The CDR3 sequence is 14 residues long. Germline assignment: CDR1 SNHLY and CDR2 FYNNEI. With 10 bases clipped from V and 1 base from J, the junction kept 8 bases outside the gene matches. The CDR3 is CATRGQTGTDTQYF. The CDR3 DNA sequence: TGTGCCACGAGGGGGCAAACTGGCACAGATACGCAGTATTTT.

This sequence joins TRBV10-1 and TRBJ2-3, with D possibly being TRBD1 (5 bases). V lost 2 bases to trimming and J lost 2 bases, with 11 bases between them. The CDR3 extends over 15 amino acids. Germline V gives CDR1 WNHNN, CDR2 SYGVQD (reference sequence). The CDR3 nucleotides read TGCGCCAGCAGTGAGGGGGCCGGAATCACAGATACGCAGTATTTT. Residues: CASSEGAGITDTQYF.

This CDR3 is CASSSEPGATNEKLFF. The DNA of the CDR3 is TGTGCCAGCAGTAGTGAACCGGGGGCAACTAATGAAAAACTGTTTTTT. The chain links TRBV28 to TRBJ1-4; the D gene is possibly TRBD1 (5 bases). The ends were cut back, 5 bases at V and 0 bases at J, with 13 bases in the middle. The germline CDR1 and CDR2 sequences are MDHEN and SYDVKM. CDR3 length: 16 amino acids.

The rearrangement uses TRBV28 and TRBJ1-2; 8 nucleotides match TRBD1. The germline V gene encodes CDR1 MDHEN and CDR2 SYDVKM. This CDR3 comprises 14 residues. Germline trimming cut 2 bases from V and 4 bases from J; bases unmatched to any gene: 3. The CDR3 nucleotides read TGTGCCAGCAGTTTAGCGACAGGGGCCTATGGCTACACCTTC. It is translated as CASSLATGAYGYTF.

The genes are TRBV7-2 and TRBJ1-4; 9 positions agree with TRBD1. With V trimmed by 1 base and J by 5 bases, 11 bases remained unmatched. Germline lookup yields CDR1 SGHTA and CDR2 FQGNSA. The CDR3 consists of 18 residues. CDR3 in amino acids: CASSLVGTGMGLNEKLFF. The CDR3 DNA reads TGTGCCAGCAGCTTAGTGGGGACAGGGATGGGCCTCAATGAAAAACTGTTTTTT.

The chain joins TRBV2 to TRBJ2-1; D unclear. The CDR3 sequence is 15 residues long. CDR1 is SNHLY and CDR2 is FYNNEI in the germline V gene. V gave up 7 bases and J gave up 6 bases, with 19 bases separating them. The CDR3 loop is CASKAGAKPPNEQFF. Written as DNA, the CDR3 is TGTGCCAGCAAGGCCGGAGCTAAACCCCCCAATGAGCAGTTCTTC.

This clone was seen more than once but under ten times. The sample has other DNA sequences that encode this CDR3 too. This sequence joins TRBV7-9 and TRBJ1-5; 8 nucleotides align to TRBD1. The CDR3 totals 13 residues. The trim removed 5 bases at V and 7 bases at J, leaving 4 bases unmatched. Germline V lookup: CDR1 SEHNR, CDR2 FQNEAQ (reference sequence). The CDR3 loop reads CASSLGQGQPQHF. In nucleotides, the CDR3 is TGTGCCAGCAGCCTAGGACAGGGCCAGCCCCAGCATTTT.

The genes are TRBV25-1 and TRBJ1-1, with 7 bases lining up with TRBD1. Germline V lookup: CDR1 MGHDK, CDR2 SYGVNS. V trimming: 7 bases; J trimming: 1 base; junction bases outside the gene matches: 6. The CDR3 is 14 amino acids. CDR3: CASNRQGGNTEAFF. The CDR3, as DNA: TGTGCCAGCAATCGACAGGGTGGGAACACTGAAGCTTTCTTT.

V gene TRBV9 combines with J gene TRBJ2-3; D is unresolved. Trimming cost V 0 bases and J 2 bases, with 10 bases left between them. CDR1 is SGDLS, CDR2 YYNGEE, per germline. CDR3 length: 15 amino acids. CDR3 coding DNA: TGTGCCAGCAGCGTAGAAAGCCTTTACACAGATACGCAGTATTTT. The encoded protein is CASSVESLYTDTQYF.

This chain uses TRBV4-1 with TRBJ1-1; D is unclear. Trimming left V 2 bases short and J 0 bases short, with 7 bases between. Germline V lookup: CDR1 MGHRA, CDR2 YSYEKL. The CDR3 has 14 residues. For the CDR3, the DNA is TGCGCCAGCAGCCAAAGCAGGCTGAACACTGAAGCTTTCTTT. This sequence encodes CASSQSRLNTEAFF.

The chain uses TRBV19 and TRBJ1-1; the match to TRBD1 covers 10 bases. This CDR3 has 17 amino acids. Trimming at V came to 4 bases and at J to 1 base, leaving 9 bases not matched to a gene. CDR1 LNHDA and CDR2 SQIVND come from the germline V gene (reference sequence). The CDR3 is CASSKLDRGRRNTEAFF. In nucleotides, the CDR3 is TGTGCCAGTAGTAAGCTTGACAGGGGGCGGCGGAACACTGAAGCTTTCTTT.